This is a list of T cell receptor beta chains from one sample in a study of Tregs in tolerant kidney transplant recipients. Libraries were prepared by immunoSEQ multiplex PCR; TCRdb keeps only in-frame clonotypes and omits some of them. The sample gives tens of thousands of clones, approximately 87% of which show up once; 3.5% to 4.5% is in the top ten. The sequenced sample was CD4+ T cells from blood (PBMCs), obtained 6 months after the transplant. The receptors stem from a human patient who received a combined kidney and bone marrow transplant. Some T cells may arise from the graft donor. Both conserved end residues are part of each CDR3. Fields, in order: clone size, D gene, J gene, V gene, CDR3 DNA, CDR3 protein. The D gene is left open where the match is weak. Size values are once, few and many counts, or a class for expanded clones, and some rows have none.

clone size: .
D gene: .
J gene: TRBJ1-2
V gene: TRBV18
CDR3 DNA: TGTGCCAGCTCACCCTGGACAGCCCTCTATGGCTACACCTTC
CDR3 protein: CASSPWTALYGYTF

clone size: .
D gene: TRBD2
J gene: TRBJ2-5
V gene: TRBV7-3
CDR3 DNA: TGTGCCAGCAGCCTGGGACTAGCGGGAAAAGAGACCCAGTACTTC
CDR3 protein: CASSLGLAGKETQYF

clone size: .
D gene: TRBD1
J gene: TRBJ1-1
V gene: TRBV11-3
CDR3 DNA: TGTGCCAGCAGCTTAGGGGGACAGGACCTCGCTGAAGCTTTCTTT
CDR3 protein: CASSLGGQDLAEAFF

clone size: .
D gene: TRBD1
J gene: TRBJ2-3
V gene: TRBV7-2
CDR3 DNA: TGTGCCAGCAGCCTCCAGACAGGGGCGGCAGATACGCAGTATTTT
CDR3 protein: CASSLQTGAADTQYF

clone size: .
D gene: TRBD2
J gene: TRBJ2-1
V gene: TRBV7-8
CDR3 DNA: TGTGCCAGCAGCTTAGACGGGAGGCCCTACAATGAGCAGTTCTTC
CDR3 protein: CASSLDGRPYNEQFF

clone size: .
D gene: TRBD1
J gene: TRBJ2-3
V gene: TRBV28
CDR3 DNA: TGTGCCAGCAACCGACCGGGACAGGGGACAGATACGCAGTATTTT
CDR3 protein: CASNRPGQGTDTQYF

clone size: .
D gene: .
J gene: TRBJ2-7
V gene: TRBV7-2
CDR3 DNA: TGTGCCAGCAGCTTCTCCCTTAGCTCCTACGAGCAGTACTTC
CDR3 protein: CASSFSLSSYEQYF

clone size: .
D gene: .
J gene: TRBJ2-3
V gene: TRBV19
CDR3 DNA: TGTGCCAGTAGTATAGTGGCAGCGACAGATACGCAGTATTTT
CDR3 protein: CASSIVAATDTQYF

clone size: .
D gene: TRBD2
J gene: TRBJ2-3
V gene: TRBV2
CDR3 DNA: TGTGCCAGCAGTGTTAGCGGGGGGTTAGAAGATACGCAGTATTTT
CDR3 protein: CASSVSGGLEDTQYF

clone size: .
D gene: .
J gene: TRBJ1-1
V gene: TRBV4-2
CDR3 DNA: TGTGCCAGCAGCCGCGGCGGGGGCGAGACTGAAGCTTTCTTT
CDR3 protein: CASSRGGGETEAFF

clone size: .
D gene: .
J gene: TRBJ1-1
V gene: TRBV21-1
CDR3 DNA: TGTGCCAGCAGTACAGGGAACACTGAAGCTTTCTTT
CDR3 protein: CASSTGNTEAFF

clone size: .
D gene: .
J gene: TRBJ2-1
V gene: TRBV6-5
CDR3 DNA: TGTGCCAGCAGTGCACACAGGCAAAAAGAGACCCAGTTCTTC
CDR3 protein: CASSAHRQKETQFF

clone size: .
D gene: .
J gene: TRBJ2-5
V gene: TRBV5-4
CDR3 DNA: TGTGCCAGCAGCTTTCCGAACAGAATGTGGGGGCAGGAGACCCAGTACTTC
CDR3 protein: CASSFPNRMWGQETQYF

clone size: .
D gene: TRBD1
J gene: TRBJ2-5
V gene: TRBV10-3
CDR3 DNA: TGTGCCATCAGAGCGGACAGGGGGCGGCTGGAGACCCAGTACTTC
CDR3 protein: CAIRADRGRLETQYF

clone size: .
D gene: TRBD2
J gene: TRBJ2-2
V gene: TRBV10-3
CDR3 DNA: TGTGCCATCGGGAGGGGACCGGGCACCGGGGAGCTGTTTTTT
CDR3 protein: CAIGRGPGTGELFF

clone size: .
D gene: .
J gene: TRBJ1-6
V gene: TRBV18
CDR3 DNA: TGTGCCAGCTCACCTAGATACGACAGGTTTAATTCACCCCTCCACTTT
CDR3 protein: CASSPRYDRFNSPLHF

clone size: .
D gene: TRBD2
J gene: TRBJ2-1
V gene: TRBV6-5
CDR3 DNA: TGTGCCAGCAGAAGACTAGCGGGTCTCAATGAGCAGTTCTTC
CDR3 protein: CASRRLAGLNEQFF

clone size: .
D gene: .
J gene: TRBJ2-1
V gene: TRBV4-1
CDR3 DNA: TGCGCCAGCAGCCCACTAGGGTCCGGAAGCTCCTACAATGAGCAGTTCTTC
CDR3 protein: CASSPLGSGSSYNEQFF

clone size: once
D gene: .
J gene: TRBJ2-2
V gene: TRBV7-3
CDR3 DNA: TGTGCCAGCAGCTCATTAGCGAGCACCGGGGAGCTGTTTTTT
CDR3 protein: CASSSLASTGELFF

clone size: .
D gene: TRBD1
J gene: TRBJ1-5
V gene: TRBV6-1
CDR3 DNA: TGTGCCAGCGGAGTGGGACAGGGGTTGATTCAGCCCCAGCATTTT
CDR3 protein: CASGVGQGLIQPQHF

clone size: .
D gene: .
J gene: TRBJ1-2
V gene: TRBV18
CDR3 DNA: TGTGCCAGCTCACCACCTTGGAGTGCCGGTGGCTACACCTTC
CDR3 protein: CASSPPWSAGGYTF

clone size: .
D gene: TRBD1
J gene: TRBJ2-7
V gene: TRBV7-2
CDR3 DNA: TGTGCCAGCAGCCCCACAGGGGTTGAGCAGTACTTC
CDR3 protein: CASSPTGVEQYF

clone size: .
D gene: TRBD1
J gene: TRBJ2-7
V gene: TRBV6-5
CDR3 DNA: TGTGCCAGCAGTTACTCGGGACAGGGTGTTTGGGAGCAGTACTTC
CDR3 protein: CASSYSGQGVWEQYF

clone size: .
D gene: .
J gene: TRBJ2-2
V gene: TRBV19
CDR3 DNA: TGTGCCAGTGGGGCTTCCCCGAGCACCGGGGAGCTGTTTTTT
CDR3 protein: CASGASPSTGELFF

clone size: .
D gene: .
J gene: TRBJ2-5
V gene: TRBV7-6
CDR3 DNA: TGTGCCAGCAGCTTTGCGCAGGCCCATAATATTGGGACCCAGTACTTC
CDR3 protein: CASSFAQAHNIGTQYF

clone size: .
D gene: TRBD1
J gene: TRBJ1-6
V gene: TRBV10-3
CDR3 DNA: TGTGCCTCCCGGGACAGGGGCATCGGGAATTCACCCCTCCACTTT
CDR3 protein: CASRDRGIGNSPLHF

clone size: once
D gene: .
J gene: TRBJ2-2
V gene: TRBV4-2
CDR3 DNA: TGTGCCAGCAGCCAGGCGGGGGCCGACACCGGGGAGCTGTTTTTT
CDR3 protein: CASSQAGADTGELFF

clone size: .
D gene: .
J gene: TRBJ2-3
V gene: TRBV21-1
CDR3 DNA: TGTGCCAGCAGCACCGGTTTCCGGACAGGAAGGTGCACAGATACGCAGTATTTT
CDR3 protein: CASSTGFRTGRCTDTQYF

clone size: .
D gene: TRBD1
J gene: TRBJ2-7
V gene: TRBV19
CDR3 DNA: TGTGCCAGTAGTAGATACTCCGGGACAGGGGATTACGAGCAGTACTTC
CDR3 protein: CASSRYSGTGDYEQYF

clone size: once
D gene: .
J gene: TRBJ1-5
V gene: TRBV9
CDR3 DNA: TGTGCCAGCAGCGTGACAGCTAATCAGCCCCAGCATTTT
CDR3 protein: CASSVTANQPQHF

clone size: .
D gene: .
J gene: TRBJ1-2
V gene: TRBV7-6
CDR3 DNA: TGTGCCAGCAGTCCCCAAAGCAACTATGGCTACACCTTC
CDR3 protein: CASSPQSNYGYTF

clone size: .
D gene: .
J gene: TRBJ1-3
V gene: TRBV6-5
CDR3 DNA: TGTGCCAGCAGGAGAGGTTCTGGAAACACCATATATTTT
CDR3 protein: CASRRGSGNTIYF

clone size: .
D gene: TRBD1
J gene: TRBJ1-5
V gene: TRBV5-1
CDR3 DNA: TGCGCCAGCAGCCCATCGCCCGGGACAGTCAATCAGCCCCAGCATTTT
CDR3 protein: CASSPSPGTVNQPQHF

clone size: .
D gene: TRBD1
J gene: TRBJ1-1
V gene: TRBV5-5
CDR3 DNA: TGTGCCAGCAGCCAAGGGACAGGGGGGATCGTGGACACTGAAGCTTTCTTT
CDR3 protein: CASSQGTGGIVDTEAFF

clone size: .
D gene: .
J gene: TRBJ1-5
V gene: TRBV4-1
CDR3 DNA: TGCGCCAGCAGCCAAGGGCTTACGCCCCAGCATTTT
CDR3 protein: CASSQGLTPQHF

clone size: .
D gene: .
J gene: TRBJ1-1
V gene: TRBV7-9
CDR3 DNA: TGTGCCAGCAGCCGCAGGATTATCGACACTGAAGCTTTCTTT
CDR3 protein: CASSRRIIDTEAFF

clone size: medium-sized
D gene: TRBD1
J gene: TRBJ2-7
V gene: TRBV6-1
CDR3 DNA: TGTGCCAGCAGAGAGGCGGGACAGGTGGTAGTCGAGCAGTACTTC
CDR3 protein: CASREAGQVVVEQYF

clone size: few
D gene: TRBD1
J gene: TRBJ1-6
V gene: TRBV5-8
CDR3 DNA: TGTGCCAGCAGCTTGGGGACAGGGAATTCACCCCTCCACTTT
CDR3 protein: CASSLGTGNSPLHF

clone size: few
D gene: TRBD1
J gene: TRBJ1-2
V gene: TRBV6-5
CDR3 DNA: TGTGCCAGCAGGGACAGGGGTCAGCTAGGTGGCTACACCTTC
CDR3 protein: CASRDRGQLGGYTF

clone size: .
D gene: TRBD1
J gene: TRBJ2-5
V gene: TRBV11-2
CDR3 DNA: TGTGCCAGCAGCCCACTGGGCAGGGGGGAGACCCAGTACTTC
CDR3 protein: CASSPLGRGETQYF

clone size: .
D gene: TRBD1
J gene: TRBJ2-5
V gene: TRBV25-1
CDR3 DNA: TGTGCCAGCAGTCACAGGGGCAGGCAAGAGACCCAGTACTTC
CDR3 protein: CASSHRGRQETQYF

clone size: .
D gene: .
J gene: TRBJ1-2
V gene: TRBV7-9
CDR3 DNA: TGTGCCAGCAGCTTAGATCAGGGAATAGCAAGGGGCTACACCTTC
CDR3 protein: CASSLDQGIARGYTF

clone size: once
D gene: .
J gene: TRBJ2-5
V gene: TRBV4-1
CDR3 DNA: TGCGCCAGCAGCCAAGATAGAGCGGGTCCTTCTCAAGAGACCCAGTACTTC
CDR3 protein: CASSQDRAGPSQETQYF

clone size: .
D gene: .
J gene: TRBJ1-1
V gene: TRBV5-1
CDR3 DNA: TGCGCCAGCAGCTTGGCGACTAACACTGAAGCTTTCTTT
CDR3 protein: CASSLATNTEAFF

clone size: .
D gene: TRBD2
J gene: TRBJ2-7
V gene: TRBV18
CDR3 DNA: TGTGCCAGCTCACCTTCTAGCGGGTCCTACTCCTACGAGCAGTACTTC
CDR3 protein: CASSPSSGSYSYEQYF

clone size: .
D gene: .
J gene: TRBJ2-3
V gene: TRBV7-3
CDR3 DNA: TGTGCCAGCAGCCTGTTTGGGGCTAGCACAGATACGCAGTATTTT
CDR3 protein: CASSLFGASTDTQYF

clone size: .
D gene: TRBD2
J gene: TRBJ2-1
V gene: TRBV7-8
CDR3 DNA: TGTGCCAGCAGCTTAGTTGCGGGAGTCTCCTACAATGAGCAGTTCTTC
CDR3 protein: CASSLVAGVSYNEQFF

clone size: .
D gene: TRBD1
J gene: TRBJ1-4
V gene: TRBV6-6
CDR3 DNA: TGTGCCAGCAGAAGGACAGGGAGCCAGTTCGAAAAACTGTTTTTT
CDR3 protein: CASRRTGSQFEKLFF

clone size: .
D gene: .
J gene: TRBJ2-7
V gene: TRBV30
CDR3 DNA: TGTGCCTGGAGAAGGAACTACGAGCAGTACTTC
CDR3 protein: CAWRRNYEQYF

clone size: .
D gene: TRBD1
J gene: TRBJ2-2
V gene: TRBV7-9
CDR3 DNA: TGTGCCAGCAGCACCCTACAGGGGGCCGGGGAGCTGTTTTTT
CDR3 protein: CASSTLQGAGELFF

clone size: .
D gene: .
J gene: TRBJ2-2
V gene: TRBV7-7
CDR3 DNA: TGTGCCAGCAGCTTAGGTACAGGAAACACCGGGGAGCTGTTTTTT
CDR3 protein: CASSLGTGNTGELFF

clone size: .
D gene: TRBD2
J gene: TRBJ2-1
V gene: TRBV6-6
CDR3 DNA: TGTGCCAGCAGTTACGCTAGCGGGAGGGCCGATGAGCAGTTCTTC
CDR3 protein: CASSYASGRADEQFF

clone size: once
D gene: .
J gene: TRBJ2-7
V gene: TRBV18
CDR3 DNA: TGTGCCAGCTCACGAGGAGGGAGCTCCTACGAGCAGTACTTC
CDR3 protein: CASSRGGSSYEQYF